A single sample gave rise to the 10 T cell receptor beta chains below, sequenced in a study of spatial heterogeneity in lung cancer. Using its own MiXCR run on the 5' RACE reads, TCRdb lists one record per CDR3 protein. The sample records about 13,000 distinct CDR3 sequences, 3.9% being singletons. Time point reported: sample taken at primary tumor resection. From tumor, nontumor lung or frozen PBMC, whole RNA was taken unsorted for sequencing. Sequencing was performed on PBMCs, taken at surgery. The receptors derive from a male donor with early-stage non-small cell lung cancer.

This clonotype was detected ten times or more. A library prepared for alpha chains yielded this beta chain as an off-target read; its size is of little meaning. This rearrangement joins TRBV10-3 to TRBJ2-7, with TRBD2 identical over 11 bases. Germline V gene data show CDR1 as ENHRY and CDR2 as SYGVKD. V lost 6 bases, J lost 7 bases, and 5 bases stayed unmatched. This CDR3 has 13 residues. CDR3 protein: CAIRARLAGEQYF. DNA for the CDR3: TGTGCCATCAGAGCGCGACTAGCGGGAGAGCAGTACTTC.

This clonotype was detected ten times or more. This beta chain represents an off-target read in a library built for alpha chains; its size is of limited meaning. The J gene is TRBJ2-7, the V gene TRBV29-1; tentatively, D is TRBD1 (5 bases). This CDR3 region has 13 residues. Germline CDR1 and CDR2: SQVTM and ANQGSEA. With 1 base removed from V and 6 bases from J, the gap between germline ends came to 13 bases. CDR3 residues: CSVEVARESEQYF. CDR3 nucleotide sequence: TGCAGCGTTGAAGTGGCCAGGGAAAGCGAGCAGTACTTC.

This clonotype was observed many times. Since the library was made to target alpha chains, this beta chain is a stray read and its abundance is not meaningful. The CDR3 region is CASSLDTGTNTEAFF. The DNA for the CDR3 is TGCGCCAGCAGCTTGGACACAGGGACAAACACTGAAGCTTTCTTT. V gene TRBV5-1 combines with J gene TRBJ1-1, with a tentative D call TRBD1 (6 bases). Trimming left V 0 bases short and J 2 bases short, with 11 bases between. The CDR3 length is 15 residues. Germline-derived CDR1 and CDR2 are SGHRS and YFSETQ.

This clonotype was seen only a few times. A library prepared for alpha chains yielded this beta chain as an off-target read; its size is of little meaning. The chain has TRBV12-3 or TRBV12-4 and TRBJ2-6; D unresolved. V gave up 3 bases and J gave up 0 bases, with 6 bases separating them. The CDR3 has 15 amino acids. The CDR3 DNA is TGTGCCAGCAGTTTGGGGTACTCTGGGGCCAACGTCCTGACTTTC. This encodes CASSLGYSGANVLTF.

This clonotype was counted at least ten times. This beta chain was picked up by a library intended for alpha chains and is off target, so its count carries little meaning. This chain uses TRBV3-1 with TRBJ2-2; TRBD2 aligns across 7 bases. Per the germline V gene, CDR1 is LGHDT and CDR2 is YNNKEL (reference sequence). V lost 2 bases, J lost 7 bases, and 10 bases stayed unmatched. This CDR3 has 16 amino acids. The CDR3 nucleotides read TGTGCCAGCAGCCAACACGGGGAGGGCCTTGGCGGGGAGCTGTTTTTT. Amino acid sequence: CASSQHGEGLGGELFF.

With regard to this clonotype: This beta chain came through as a stray read in a library set up for alpha chains, and its size says little. This chain joins TRBV16 and TRBJ2-7; 7 bases align to TRBD2. Germline V gene data show CDR1 as KGHSY and CDR2 as FQNENV. The CDR3 runs 15 residues. J gave up 0 bases and V 4 bases, and 6 bases lay outside the gene matches. As DNA, the CDR3 is TGTGCCAGCAGCCCCCCCGGCGGGGGCTCCTACGAGCAGTACTTC. The encoded protein is CASSPPGGGSYEQYF.

This clonotype has ten or more counts. The library was built for alpha chains, so this beta chain is an off-target read and its size means little. J is TRBJ2-3 and V is TRBV7-3; the D gene is possibly TRBD1 (5 bases). CDR3 size: 18 residues. Trimming stripped 1 base from V and 1 base from J, with 18 bases between. Germline V gene data show CDR1 as SGHTA and CDR2 as FQGTGA. The CDR3 DNA is TGTGCCAGCAGCTTAATGTCGCGGCAGGGTCTTGGCACAGATACGCAGTATTTT. Protein sequence: CASSLMSRQGLGTDTQYF.

As for this clonotype: For a library built for alpha chains, this beta chain is a stray read; little rests on its size. The V gene is TRBV10-3, the J gene TRBJ2-7; 8 nucleotides match TRBD2. Germline loops: CDR1 ENHRY, CDR2 SYGVKD. Trimming removed 7 bases from V and 2 bases from J; junction bases left unmatched: 7. The CDR3 consists of 14 residues. In DNA, the CDR3 is TGTGCCATCAAAGTGACTAGCGACACCTACGAGCAGTACTTC. It codes for CAIKVTSDTYEQYF.

This clonotype was observed many times. This beta chain appears as a stray read in a library generated for alpha chains; its size is not informative. J is TRBJ1-2 and V is TRBV27; D may be TRBD1 (6 bases). This CDR3 is 13 amino acids long. Germline V gene data show CDR1 as MNHEY and CDR2 as SMNVEV (reference sequence). With 5 bases removed from V and 2 bases from J, the gap between germline ends came to 9 bases. The CDR3 is CASSADRNYGYTF. The CDR3 DNA reads as TGTGCCAGCAGTGCGGACAGAAACTATGGCTACACCTTC.

This clonotype was seen many times. This beta chain is an unintended read in a library built for alpha chains; its size means little. The chain has TRBV4-3 and TRBJ2-2; TRBD2 aligns across 7 bases. Unmatched junction bases numbered 13, after V lost 4 bases and J lost 5 bases. In germline, CDR1 is LGHNA, CDR2 YSLEER. This CDR3 contains 17 residues. DNA of the CDR3: TGCGCCAGCAGCCCCCGCTGGGGGGGAGGGCCTACCGGGGAGCTGTTTTTT. Protein: CASSPRWGGGPTGELFF.